This is a list of T cell receptor beta chains from one sample in a study of shared clonotypes between healthy human individuals. The assay was immunoSEQ multiplex PCR, and TCRdb's table has in-frame clones only and misses some. Counted here are 450,000 to 500,000 clones, over 65% occurring once; the ten biggest clones make up roughly 13%. The sequencing input was PBMCs. The receptor set was obtained from a middle-aged woman in good health. Some clones in this sample may be carry-over from other donors' samples. The CDR3 runs from the conserved cysteine through the conserved F or W. The D gene is left open where the match is weak. The size entry is marked missing in some rows and otherwise reads once, few, many or a size class.

abundance: .
j_gene: TRBJ2-1
d_gene: TRBD1
v_gene: TRBV29-1
CDR3aa: CSVPRGSYNEQFF
CDR3nt: TGCAGCGTTCCCAGGGGGTCCTACAATGAGCAGTTCTTC

abundance: .
j_gene: TRBJ1-4
d_gene: TRBD1
v_gene: TRBV5-1
CDR3aa: CASSFGQGDEKLFF
CDR3nt: TGCGCCAGCAGCTTCGGACAGGGGGATGAAAAACTGTTTTTT

abundance: .
j_gene: TRBJ2-3
d_gene: .
v_gene: TRBV14
CDR3aa: CASSQGWDPTDTQYF
CDR3nt: TGTGCCAGCAGCCAAGGCTGGGACCCCACAGATACGCAGTATTTT

abundance: .
j_gene: TRBJ2-3
d_gene: .
v_gene: TRBV30
CDR3aa: CAWSVGSTDTQYF
CDR3nt: TGTGCCTGGAGTGTGGGGAGCACAGATACGCAGTATTTT

abundance: .
j_gene: TRBJ2-2
d_gene: TRBD1
v_gene: TRBV19
CDR3aa: CASSTQGARGELFF
CDR3nt: TGTGCCAGTAGTACACAGGGGGCGCGAGGGGAGCTGTTTTTT

abundance: .
j_gene: TRBJ2-1
d_gene: .
v_gene: TRBV5-1
CDR3aa: CASSLDSGLTYNEQFF
CDR3nt: TGCGCCAGCAGCCTCGATAGCGGTTTAACCTACAATGAGCAGTTCTTC

abundance: .
j_gene: TRBJ1-1
d_gene: .
v_gene: TRBV11-2
CDR3aa: CASSLDRNAEAFF
CDR3nt: TGTGCCAGCAGCTTAGACCGCAATGCTGAAGCTTTCTTT

abundance: .
j_gene: TRBJ2-7
d_gene: .
v_gene: TRBV11-2
CDR3aa: CASSFFAREPYEQYF
CDR3nt: TGTGCCAGCAGCTTTTTCGCCCGGGAACCCTACGAGCAGTACTTC

abundance: many
j_gene: TRBJ2-6
d_gene: .
v_gene: TRBV4-2
CDR3aa: CASSQDDSSGANVLTF
CDR3nt: TGTGCCAGCAGCCAAGATGATAGCTCTGGGGCCAACGTCCTGACTTTC

abundance: .
j_gene: TRBJ2-3
d_gene: .
v_gene: TRBV7-8
CDR3aa: CASSLDYRRDMPDTQYF
CDR3nt: TGTGCCAGCAGCTTAGATTATCGGCGGGACATGCCAGATACGCAGTATTTT

abundance: .
j_gene: TRBJ1-5
d_gene: .
v_gene: TRBV7-2
CDR3aa: CASSLGFNQPQHF
CDR3nt: TGTGCCAGCAGCTTGGGCTTCAATCAGCCCCAGCATTTT

abundance: few
j_gene: TRBJ2-7
d_gene: TRBD2
v_gene: TRBV9
CDR3aa: CASSVATTGGRLGEQYF
CDR3nt: TGTGCCAGCAGCGTAGCCACCACGGGCGGGAGATTGGGCGAGCAGTACTTC

abundance: .
j_gene: TRBJ2-7
d_gene: .
v_gene: TRBV9
CDR3aa: CASSVHGDTVPYEQYF
CDR3nt: TGTGCCAGCAGCGTCCACGGGGACACCGTGCCCTACGAGCAGTACTTC

abundance: .
j_gene: TRBJ2-5
d_gene: TRBD2
v_gene: TRBV5-6
CDR3aa: CASSKLAGGGKTQYF
CDR3nt: TGTGCCAGCAGCAAACTAGCGGGAGGAGGGAAGACCCAGTACTTC

abundance: many
j_gene: TRBJ1-2
d_gene: .
v_gene: TRBV28
CDR3aa: CASSLEGGYYGYTF
CDR3nt: TGTGCCAGCAGTCTAGAGGGGGGGTACTATGGCTACACCTTC

abundance: .
j_gene: TRBJ1-1
d_gene: .
v_gene: TRBV4-3
CDR3aa: CASSQGWAGAAEAFF
CDR3nt: TGCGCCAGCAGCCAAGGGTGGGCGGGCGCCGCTGAAGCTTTCTTT

abundance: few
j_gene: TRBJ2-5
d_gene: .
v_gene: TRBV6-5
CDR3aa: CASSFGRAQETQYF
CDR3nt: TGTGCCAGCAGTTTCGGCAGGGCCCAAGAGACCCAGTACTTC

abundance: .
j_gene: TRBJ2-7
d_gene: TRBD2
v_gene: TRBV7-8
CDR3aa: CASSPFGTSGSHEQYF
CDR3nt: TGTGCCAGCAGCCCGTTCGGGACTAGCGGGAGCCACGAGCAGTACTTC

abundance: .
j_gene: TRBJ2-5
d_gene: TRBD2
v_gene: TRBV2
CDR3aa: CASGRGTIDETQYF
CDR3nt: TGTGCCAGCGGGAGGGGAACTATAGATGAGACCCAGTACTTC

abundance: .
j_gene: TRBJ2-7
d_gene: .
v_gene: TRBV6-1
CDR3aa: CASTPAGTFGEQYF
CDR3nt: TGTGCCAGCACCCCAGCCGGGACTTTCGGGGAGCAGTACTTC

abundance: .
j_gene: TRBJ2-2
d_gene: .
v_gene: TRBV5-6
CDR3aa: CASSFPRNTGELFF
CDR3nt: TGTGCCAGCAGCTTTCCCAGGAACACCGGGGAGCTGTTTTTT

abundance: many
j_gene: TRBJ1-1
d_gene: .
v_gene: TRBV4-3
CDR3aa: CASSRRGGGNTEAFF
CDR3nt: TGCGCCAGCAGCCGCCGGGGGGGCGGGAACACTGAAGCTTTCTTT

abundance: .
j_gene: TRBJ2-1
d_gene: TRBD2
v_gene: TRBV19
CDR3aa: CASSIALASYNEQFF
CDR3nt: TGTGCCAGTAGTATTGCACTAGCGTCCTACAATGAGCAGTTCTTC

abundance: .
j_gene: TRBJ2-7
d_gene: .
v_gene: TRBV6-5
CDR3aa: CASRGTKSYEQYF
CDR3nt: TGTGCCAGCCGAGGGACAAAATCCTACGAGCAGTACTTC

abundance: .
j_gene: TRBJ2-1
d_gene: TRBD1
v_gene: TRBV5-1
CDR3aa: CASSLQTGRDEQFF
CDR3nt: TGCGCCAGCAGCTTGCAGACAGGGCGCGATGAGCAGTTCTTC

abundance: .
j_gene: TRBJ1-2
d_gene: .
v_gene: TRBV7-9
CDR3aa: CASSLWDTSYGYTF
CDR3nt: TGTGCCAGCAGCTTATGGGACACGAGCTATGGCTACACCTTC

abundance: .
j_gene: TRBJ2-3
d_gene: .
v_gene: TRBV28
CDR3aa: CASSPATGPTDTQYF
CDR3nt: TGTGCCAGCAGCCCAGCTACAGGCCCGACAGATACGCAGTATTTT

abundance: .
j_gene: TRBJ1-5
d_gene: TRBD1
v_gene: TRBV19
CDR3aa: CASKTGTGYSNQPQHF
CDR3nt: TGTGCCAGTAAAACCGGGACAGGATATAGCAATCAGCCCCAGCATTTT

abundance: .
j_gene: TRBJ2-7
d_gene: .
v_gene: TRBV25-1
CDR3aa: CASSENYEQYF
CDR3nt: TGTGCCAGCAGCGAGAACTACGAGCAGTACTTC

abundance: .
j_gene: TRBJ2-2
d_gene: .
v_gene: TRBV19
CDR3aa: CASSSTGLPGTGELFF
CDR3nt: TGTGCCAGTAGTTCTACGGGGCTACCAGGTACCGGGGAGCTGTTTTTT

abundance: .
j_gene: TRBJ2-5
d_gene: .
v_gene: TRBV7-8
CDR3aa: CASSTRTGRVQETQYF
CDR3nt: TGTGCCAGCAGCACCCGGACAGGGAGGGTCCAAGAGACCCAGTACTTC

abundance: .
j_gene: TRBJ2-7
d_gene: TRBD2
v_gene: TRBV29-1
CDR3aa: CSVALAGNSYEQYF
CDR3nt: TGCAGCGTTGCGCTAGCGGGGAACTCCTACGAGCAGTACTTC

abundance: few
j_gene: TRBJ2-2
d_gene: .
v_gene: TRBV7-3
CDR3aa: CASSLAVGSTGELFF
CDR3nt: TGTGCCAGCAGCTTAGCGGTGGGGAGCACCGGGGAGCTGTTTTTT

abundance: .
j_gene: TRBJ2-1
d_gene: TRBD2
v_gene: TRBV9
CDR3aa: CASSAYWVAGVQFF
CDR3nt: TGTGCCAGCAGCGCCTACTGGGTAGCGGGAGTACAGTTCTTC

abundance: .
j_gene: TRBJ2-1
d_gene: .
v_gene: TRBV9
CDR3aa: CASSGGLGYNEQFF
CDR3nt: TGTGCCAGCAGCGGTGGACTTGGCTACAATGAGCAGTTCTTC

abundance: .
j_gene: TRBJ2-7
d_gene: .
v_gene: TRBV5-5
CDR3aa: CASSLVPGPIFYEQYF
CDR3nt: TGTGCCAGCAGCTTGGTACCGGGACCGATTTTCTACGAGCAGTACTTC

abundance: .
j_gene: TRBJ2-3
d_gene: TRBD1
v_gene: TRBV5-1
CDR3aa: CASSLGQGATDTQYF
CDR3nt: TGCGCCAGCAGCTTGGGACAGGGGGCGACAGATACGCAGTATTTT

abundance: .
j_gene: TRBJ2-3
d_gene: .
v_gene: TRBV5-6
CDR3aa: CASSSRVFTDTQYF
CDR3nt: TGTGCCAGCAGCTCCAGGGTCTTCACAGATACGCAGTATTTT

abundance: few
j_gene: TRBJ2-5
d_gene: .
v_gene: TRBV28
CDR3aa: CASAVWGAGVETQYF
CDR3nt: TGTGCCTCAGCAGTCTGGGGCGCAGGGGTAGAGACCCAGTACTTC

abundance: .
j_gene: TRBJ2-7
d_gene: .
v_gene: TRBV15
CDR3aa: CATSSPGTSLEQYF
CDR3nt: TGTGCCACCAGCAGTCCCGGGACTTCCCTCGAGCAGTACTTC

abundance: .
j_gene: TRBJ2-7
d_gene: .
v_gene: TRBV5-4
CDR3aa: CASRFEANEQYF
CDR3nt: TGTGCCAGCAGGTTTGAGGCTAACGAGCAGTACTTC

abundance: once
j_gene: TRBJ1-2
d_gene: .
v_gene: TRBV7-9
CDR3aa: CASSFLVEGYTF
CDR3nt: TGTGCCAGCAGCTTTTTGGTGGAAGGCTACACCTTC

abundance: .
j_gene: TRBJ1-2
d_gene: TRBD1
v_gene: TRBV4-1
CDR3aa: CASSHRQGWNYGYTF
CDR3nt: TGCGCCAGCAGCCACCGACAGGGTTGGAACTATGGCTACACCTTC

abundance: many
j_gene: TRBJ1-2
d_gene: .
v_gene: TRBV2
CDR3aa: CASNRAASGYGYTF
CDR3nt: TGTGCCAGCAATAGGGCGGCTAGTGGCTATGGCTACACCTTC

abundance: .
j_gene: TRBJ2-7
d_gene: TRBD1
v_gene: TRBV30
CDR3aa: CAWSTRGRAEYEQYF
CDR3nt: TGTGCCTGGTCAACGAGGGGGCGGGCAGAATACGAGCAGTACTTC

abundance: .
j_gene: TRBJ2-2
d_gene: .
v_gene: TRBV5-4
CDR3aa: CASSLALGTGNTGELFF
CDR3nt: TGTGCCAGCAGCTTGGCCCTCGGGACGGGGAACACCGGGGAGCTGTTTTTT

abundance: few
j_gene: TRBJ2-1
d_gene: .
v_gene: TRBV4-1
CDR3aa: CASSQVRTTRLQQFF
CDR3nt: TGCGCCAGCAGCCAAGTGAGAACGACCCGTCTTCAGCAGTTCTTC

abundance: once
j_gene: TRBJ2-7
d_gene: TRBD2
v_gene: TRBV6-6
CDR3aa: CASRLGLAGSYEQYF
CDR3nt: TGTGCCAGCAGGTTGGGACTAGCGGGCTCCTACGAGCAGTACTTC

abundance: many
j_gene: TRBJ1-2
d_gene: .
v_gene: TRBV6-1
CDR3aa: CASTRDTGGGESF
CDR3nt: TGTGCCAGCACCCGCGACACAGGCGGTGGGGAGTCCTTC

abundance: .
j_gene: TRBJ2-4
d_gene: .
v_gene: TRBV2
CDR3aa: CASSHGLSRAKNIQYF
CDR3nt: TGTGCCAGCAGTCATGGGCTCAGCCGGGCCAAAAACATTCAGTACTTC

abundance: once
j_gene: TRBJ1-4
d_gene: .
v_gene: TRBV7-9
CDR3aa: CASSLAGGGEKLFF
CDR3nt: TGTGCCAGCAGCTTAGCCGGGGGTGGTGAAAAACTGTTTTTT

abundance: .
j_gene: TRBJ2-5
d_gene: TRBD2
v_gene: TRBV9
CDR3aa: CASSLLAGGQETQYF
CDR3nt: TGTGCCAGCAGCCTACTAGCGGGAGGGCAAGAGACCCAGTACTTC

abundance: .
j_gene: TRBJ1-2
d_gene: .
v_gene: TRBV18
CDR3aa: CASSPLPGDGYTF
CDR3nt: TGTGCCAGCTCACCCCTTCCCGGGGATGGCTACACCTTC

abundance: .
j_gene: TRBJ2-7
d_gene: .
v_gene: TRBV7-9
CDR3aa: CASSLSGMFAYEQYF
CDR3nt: TGTGCCAGCAGCTTATCGGGCATGTTCGCGTACGAGCAGTACTTC

abundance: .
j_gene: TRBJ2-7
d_gene: .
v_gene: TRBV15
CDR3aa: CATSRDRGLYEQYF
CDR3nt: TGTGCCACCAGCAGAGACAGGGGTTTGTACGAGCAGTACTTC

abundance: .
j_gene: TRBJ2-1
d_gene: .
v_gene: TRBV2
CDR3aa: CASSWGEQFF
CDR3nt: TGTGCCAGCAGTTGGGGTGAGCAGTTCTTC

abundance: .
j_gene: TRBJ2-7
d_gene: TRBD1
v_gene: TRBV11-2
CDR3aa: CASSSSGQVGEQYF
CDR3nt: TGTGCCAGCAGCTCCTCGGGACAGGTCGGCGAGCAGTACTTC